This entry lists 25 T cell receptor beta chains sequenced from one sample in a study of metastatic and nonmetastatic thyroid tumors. TCRdb re-called clones via MiXCR from the PCR reads. The data show over 30,000 clones, with about 15% seen just once and under 20% held by the top ten. Each patient went into thyroid surgery without having received any treatment. Sequenced sample: blood. The receptor source for this set is a male donor with papillary thyroid cancer or a benign thyroid nodule (not recorded which). Some clones in this sample may be carry-over from other donors' samples.

This clone was detected many times. V usage is TRBV7-2 and J usage is TRBJ1-5; 7 bases agree with TRBD1. The CDR3 extends over 15 amino acids. After removal of 4 bases from V and 3 bases from J, the junction contained 6 bases not matched to a gene. Germline CDR1 and CDR2: SGHTA and FQGNSA. The CDR3 DNA sequence: TGTGCCAGCAGCTCCAGGGGGTTTATCAATCAGCCCCAGCATTTT. Translated, it gives CASSSRGFINQPQHF.

The chain has TRBV7-9 and TRBJ2-3; 9 nucleotides align to TRBD2. Trimming removed 7 bases from V and 4 bases from J; junction bases left unmatched: 6. The CDR3 covers 14 residues. Germline loops: CDR1 SEHNR, CDR2 FQNEAQ (reference sequence). For the CDR3, the DNA is TGTGCCAGCAATAGACTAGCGGTTGCAGATACGCAGTATTTT. As protein: CASNRLAVADTQYF.

In its sample, this clone ranks as medium-sized. The genes are TRBV6-2 or TRBV6-3 and TRBJ2-6, with D perhaps given as TRBD1 or TRBD2 (5 bases each). CDR1 and CDR2 from the germline V gene are MNHEY and SVGEGT. The CDR3 length is 18 residues. V was trimmed by 0 bases and J by 4 bases, leaving 16 bases between them. CDR3 nucleotide sequence: TGTGCCAGCAGTTACTCGATAGCAGGGACCGAGGGGGCCAACGTCCTGACTTTC. It is translated as CASSYSIAGTEGANVLTF.

The chain has TRBV28 and TRBJ2-3; 9 nucleotides match TRBD1. Trimming cost V 4 bases and J 1 base; bases outside gene matches: 6. Germline assignment: CDR1 MDHEN and CDR2 SYDVKM. This CDR3 is 16 amino acids long. The CDR3 region has the DNA TGTGCCAGCAGTTCTACCGGGACAGGGCGCACAGATACGCAGTATTTT. It is translated as CASSSTGTGRTDTQYF.

This clone has a count of ten or more. This sequence joins TRBV2 and TRBJ1-1; D gene ambiguous. The germline gives CDR1 SNHLY, CDR2 FYNNEI. This CDR3 region has 11 residues. V was pared by 6 bases and J by 10 bases, with 12 bases between. CDR3 nucleotide sequence: TGTGCCAGCAGCCCGGAACAGACAGCTTTCTTT. As protein: CASSPEQTAFF.

This clone was found many times. CDR3 DNA: TGTGCCTGGAGTCGGCAGGACACTGAAGCTTTCTTT. Translated: CAWSRQDTEAFF. The rearrangement links TRBV30 to TRBJ1-1, with D uncertain. Trimming stripped 2 bases from V and 3 bases from J, with 7 bases between. The CDR3 spans 12 residues. Germline V gives CDR1 GTSNPN, CDR2 SVGIG (reference sequence).

The chain employs TRBV27 and TRBJ1-1, with D possibly TRBD1 on 5 matching bases. Trimming left V 7 bases short and J 4 bases short, with 19 bases between. The CDR3 contains 15 residues. The germline V gene encodes CDR1 MNHEY and CDR2 SMNVEV (reference sequence). The CDR3 coding sequence is TGTGCCAGCAACCGCGAGGGGCCGGGTGGCACTGAAGCTTTCTTT. Its protein is CASNREGPGGTEAFF.

In the case of this clone: This specimen includes other DNA sequences encoding the same CDR3. The V and J genes are TRBV6-6 and TRBJ1-1; possible D gene TRBD1, 5 bases. The V end was cut by 0 bases, the J end by 4 bases, with 18 bases between. Germline CDR1 reads MNHNY; CDR2 reads SVGAGI (reference sequence). This CDR3 is built from 17 residues. Written as DNA, the CDR3 is TGTGCCAGCAGTTACTCAAGCCGTGGAGCTAGGGGCACTGAAGCTTTCTTT. It yields the protein CASSYSSRGARGTEAFF.

This clone came up many times. The V and J genes are TRBV28 and TRBJ1-5; D uncertain. V shed 8 bases and J shed 2 bases, with 19 bases lying between them. Germline V gene data show CDR1 as MDHEN and CDR2 as SYDVKM. The CDR3 is 16 amino acids. Here the CDR3 reads CASRSPRLGGNQPQHF. CDR3 in DNA: TGTGCCAGCCGATCCCCCCGGTTGGGAGGCAATCAGCCCCAGCATTTT. Together with reference TRBV28 and TRBJ1-5, the CDR3 gives the full variable domain: DVKVTQSSRYLVKRTGEKVFLECVQDMDHENMFWYRQDPGLGLRLIYFSYDVKMKEKGDIPEGYSVSREKKERFSLILESASTNQTSMYLCASRSPRLGGNQPQHFGDGTRLSIL.

The sample holds many counts of this clone. This rearrangement joins TRBV27 to TRBJ2-7; TRBD2 matches 8 bases. CDR3 size: 15 residues. CDR1 is MNHEY and CDR2 is SMNVEV in the germline V gene (reference sequence). V lost 1 base and J lost 7; bases outside the gene matches: 9. CDR3 loop: CASSLWGQGLGEQYF. Written as DNA, the CDR3 is TGTGCCAGCAGTTTATGGGGTCAGGGACTAGGGGAGCAGTACTTC.

This clone was recorded many times. The chain uses TRBV28 and TRBJ2-1; D might be TRBD2 (6 bases). Between the trimmed V and J ends, which lost 3 bases and 4 bases, there was a span of 13 bases. This CDR3 spans 15 amino acids. Germline lookup yields CDR1 MDHEN and CDR2 SYDVKM. The DNA of the CDR3 is TGTGCCAGCAGTTTGCCCAGCGGGCCGTACAATGAGCAGTTCTTC. Its translation: CASSLPSGPYNEQFF.

In this sample, this clone turned up many times. The J gene is TRBJ2-3, the V gene TRBV6-2 or TRBV6-3, with 9 bases matching TRBD2. The CDR3 runs 16 residues. Germline CDR1 reads MNHEY; CDR2 reads SVGEGT. The ends lost 8 bases at V and 4 bases at J; junction bases unmatched: 13. CDR3 in amino acids: CASGTLAGITADTQYF. As DNA, the CDR3 is TGTGCCAGCGGAACCCTAGCGGGGATAACGGCAGATACGCAGTATTTT.

This chain joins TRBV11-2 and TRBJ2-7; D might be TRBD1 (6 bases). CDR3 length equals 16 residues. With 0 bases removed from V and 2 bases from J, the gap between germline ends came to 14 bases. Germline values: CDR1 SGHAT, CDR2 FQNNGV. Written as DNA, the CDR3 is TGTGCCAGCAGCTTAGATGTCCTGACAGGTGCCTACGAGCAGTACTTC. Protein: CASSLDVLTGAYEQYF.

This clone was found many times. The chain employs TRBV20-1 and TRBJ2-7; 7 nucleotides align to TRBD1. The V gene end was trimmed by 6 bases and the J gene end by 2 bases; junction bases not matched to a gene: 13. The CDR3 contains 15 residues. CDR1 and CDR2 from the germline V gene are DFQATT and SNEGSKA (reference sequence). CDR3 residues: CSATNPGQPPYEQYF. DNA for the CDR3: TGCAGTGCCACCAACCCGGGACAGCCCCCCTACGAGCAGTACTTC.

For this clone: A read error is possible here, since a much larger clone lies one base away. This rearrangement joins TRBV11-3 to TRBJ2-4; 8 positions agree with TRBD2. V lost 5 bases, J lost 9 bases, and 6 bases stayed unmatched. Looked up from germline, CDR1 is SGHNT and CDR2 is YENEEA. This CDR3 has 13 residues. CDR3 DNA: TGTGCCAGCAGCCCAGGACTAGCTGTCATTCAGTACTTC. It is translated as CASSPGLAVIQYF.

Details on this clone: Its ends do not fully match the called genes, so a read error is possible. This sample includes further DNA sequences coding for the same CDR3. V is TRBV5-4 and J is TRBJ2-5; D is tentatively TRBD1 or TRBD2 (5 bases each). Germline V lookup: CDR1 SGHNT, CDR2 YYREEE (reference sequence). The CDR3 is made up of 16 amino acids. The CDR3 reads CASSHPSGTSMETQYF. In DNA, the CDR3 is TGTGCCAGCAGCCATCCCTCCGGGACGTCAATGGAGACACAGTACTTC.

This clone showed up many times. The chain carries TRBV11-2 and TRBJ2-1; 8 bases are a match to TRBD2. Unmatched junction bases numbered 4, after V lost 1 base and J lost 2 bases. The CDR3 covers 16 residues. CDR1 and CDR2 from the germline V gene are SGHAT and FQNNGV. CDR3 bases: TGTGCCAGCAGCTTAGGTGTGACTAGCGCCTACAATGAGCAGTTCTTC. As protein: CASSLGVTSAYNEQFF.

Ten or more counts support this clone. The chain employs TRBV7-3 and TRBJ2-5; weak D call: TRBD1 (6 bases). Trimming left V 1 base short and J 5 bases short, with 11 bases between. The CDR3 has 14 residues. The germline V gene has CDR1 SGHTA and CDR2 FQGTGA. CDR3 sequence (DNA): TGTGCCAGCAGCTTAAATGGGGGCTCGGAGACCCAGTACTTC. This encodes CASSLNGGSETQYF.

This clone showed up just once. The chain carries TRBV5-1 and TRBJ2-1, with D uncertain. Germline CDR1 is SGHRS and CDR2 is YFSETQ. This CDR3 is 13 amino acids long. Trimming cost V 2 bases and J 5 bases, with 8 bases left between them. The CDR3 nucleotides are TGCGCCAGCAGCTTTAATAGGGACAATGAGCAGTTCTTC. Residues: CASSFNRDNEQFF.

With regard to this clone: No conserved phenylalanine or tryptophan ends this CDR3, so it is likely a read error. The chain employs TRBV20-1 and TRBJ2-7; a possible D gene is TRBD2 (5 bases). Germline V lookup: CDR1 DFQATT, CDR2 SNEGSKA (reference sequence). The V and J ends lost 3 bases and 9 bases respectively, with 18 bases between them. This CDR3 comprises 13 residues. CDR3 sequence (DNA): TGCAGTGCTAGTCCACTAGAGGTGGGCGCGCAGTACTTA. It encodes CSASPLEVGAQYL.

V is TRBV20-1 and J is TRBJ2-4, with a possible D match to TRBD2 (5 bases). The CDR3 extends over 14 amino acids. CDR1 is DFQATT, CDR2 SNEGSKA, per germline (reference sequence). V dropped 3 bases and J dropped 1 base, with 10 bases sitting between them. CDR3 sequence (DNA): TGCAGTGCTAGCCAGCCGGGGGCCAAAAACATTCAGTACTTC. Translated, it gives CSASQPGAKNIQYF.

This clone has a count of ten or more. The chain employs TRBV5-1 and TRBJ1-1, with D possibly being TRBD1 (6 bases). V dropped 3 bases and J dropped 0 bases, with 15 bases sitting between them. Germline V gives CDR1 SGHRS, CDR2 YFSETQ. This CDR3 is built from 16 residues. The CDR3 DNA reads TGCGCCAGCAGCTACTCCGGGACACGAGTGAACACTGAAGCTTTCTTT. Encoded protein: CASSYSGTRVNTEAFF.

A remark on this clone: Since a much larger clone is just one base distant, this may be a read error. The chain joins TRBV14 to TRBJ1-4; D ambiguous. The CDR3 covers 16 residues. Deletions cut 3 bases from V and 5 bases from J, with 16 bases between. Looked up from germline, CDR1 is SGHDN and CDR2 is FVKESK. CDR3: CASSHTLRALNEKLFF. CDR3 nucleotides: TGTGCCAGCAGCCACACACTGCGGGCGCTCAATGAAAAACTGTTTTTT.

This clone was found a few times. One base away lies a much larger clone, so this may be a sequencing read error. Other DNA sequences in the sample encode the same CDR3. The V gene is TRBV28, the J gene TRBJ1-1, with no clear D. The CDR3 sequence is 14 residues long. V gave up 2 bases and J gave up 5 bases, with 12 bases separating them. Germline V gene data show CDR1 as MDHEN and CDR2 as SYDVKM. Here the CDR3 reads CASSLAITGTEAFF. DNA of the CDR3: TGTGCCAGCAGTTTAGCGATAACGGGTACTGAAGCTTTCTTT. The variable domain in full, completed from reference TRBV28 and TRBJ1-1, reads DVKVTQSSRYLVKRTGEKVFLECVQDMDHENMFWYRQDPGLGLRLIYFSYDVKMKEKGDIPEGYSVSREKKERFSLILESASTNQTSMYLCASSLAITGTEAFFGQGTRLTVV.

This clone appeared many times. V gene TRBV5-5 combines with J gene TRBJ2-1; D gene ambiguous. V dropped 2 bases and J dropped 5 bases, with 8 bases sitting between them. CDR3 length equals 13 residues. Germline V lookup: CDR1 SGHKS, CDR2 YYEKEE (reference sequence). This chain's CDR3 is CASSFRLNNEQFF. Written as DNA, the CDR3 is TGTGCCAGCAGCTTCAGACTTAACAATGAGCAGTTCTTC.